The clone carrying this TCR beta chain was picked up many times. The sample belongs to a study of metastatic and nonmetastatic thyroid tumors. Original processing methods: The study's classifier, a distant-metastasis tool for papillary thyroid cancer, was built using CDR3 differences across clinicopathological groups. Using MiXCR, TCRdb re-called clones from the PCR reads. TCRdb assigned the V and J calls; the authors' analysis was not used. The table records roughly 59,000 clones, roughly 15% of them present only once. No patient had received any treatment before thyroid surgery. Sequencing was carried out using blood. This receptor was taken from a male donor with papillary thyroid cancer or a benign thyroid nodule (not recorded which). Some clones in this sample may be carry-over from other donors' samples.

CDR3 nucleotides: TGCAGTGCTGAAAAGGGTGGAAACAGAGGGAATGAGCAGTTCTTC. It encodes CSAEKGGNRGNEQFF. The gene calls are TRBV20-1 and TRBJ2-1, with D maybe TRBD2 (5 bases). CDR1 and CDR2 (germline): DFQATT, SNEGSKA (reference sequence). This CDR3 region has 15 residues. The germline V and J ends were trimmed by 5 bases and 7 bases, with 21 bases remaining between them.